Detailed here is one T cell receptor (beta chain). The antigen is not known. This entry is derived from a study of vaccination and CD4 T cells after COVID-19. Study overall: Median time from second vaccine dose to sampling was 72 days (14 to 241).

In germline, CDR1 is MNHNS, CDR2 SASEGT. Trimming pared 2 bases from V and 4 bases from J, leaving 8 bases between. The CDR3 is made up of 13 amino acids. Time point here: late sampling 161 to 241 days after vaccination in three convalescent patients. Treatment specified: roughly ten-day PBMC culture with coronavirus spike peptide pools or control peptides (ViraFEST assay). The Oncomine TCR Beta short-read assay was applied to DNA of cultured CD4+ T cells. From the PCR reads, TCRdb called clonotypes with MiXCR, one entry per CDR3 protein. This sample yields 15,000 to 20,000 distinct CDR3 sequences, of which about 51% are seen a single time; 20% to 25% belongs to the top ten. Overall study results and limits: Convalescent patients gained a median approximately 90% of their reactive clones only post-vaccination.

The material was CD4+ T cells from blood, cultured in vitro, obtained about 7 months after SARS-CoV-2 vaccination. The clonotype comes from a human donor who had recovered from COVID-19. The chain is built from TRBV6-1 and TRBJ1-2; D is uncertain. The CDR3 spells CASSEQRSYGYTF. The CDR3 coding sequence is TGTGCCAGCAGTGAACAGAGGTCCTATGGCTACACCTTC.